The clone carrying this T cell receptor beta chain appeared a few times. What it binds is unknown. The table came from immunoSEQ multiplex PCR; TCRdb's copy has only in-frame clones and leaves some out. Of some 65,000 clones listed, around 73% are singletons. Patients were ruled out by autoimmune disease history or systemic immunosuppression. This entry is derived from a study of OX40 agonist ivuxolimab in advanced cancers. Study overall: Enrollees could have had prior anti-PD-1, anti-PD-L1 or anti-CTLA-4 therapy, which approximately 38% had received.

The study, taken as a whole, reports: Some of the nonresponding patients also showed low levels of normalized T-cell clonal expansion. At doses 0.1 to 3.0 mg/kg, CD4+ and CD8+ clones expanded.

There are 12 residues in the CDR3. The V and J ends lost 0 bases and 6 bases respectively, with 8 bases between them. Germline V lookup: CDR1 GTSNPN, CDR2 SVGIG (reference sequence). The TCR originated in an adult with an advanced solid tumor such as melanoma, head and neck, liver or kidney cancer. The chain couples TRBV30 to TRBJ1-2, with a possible D match to TRBD1 (6 bases). Sequenced here: CD4+ or CD8+ T cells sorted from blood, sampled in a trial of the OX40 agonist ivuxolimab. The CDR3 loop reads CAWSVQGHGYTF. CDR3 nucleotides: TGTGCCTGGAGTGTACAGGGACATGGCTACACCTTC.